These 17 T cell receptor beta chains originate from one sample sequenced in a study of blood T cell repertoires in COVID-19. Using immunoSEQ multiplex PCR, the repertoire was profiled, and TCRdb retains in-frame clones only, with some absent. Of approximately 200,000 clones in the sample, approximately 83% were seen once. Material for sequencing was PBMCs or T cells enriched from blood (not recorded which). The source of these receptors is a woman in her forties with acute COVID-19.

The V call is TRBV5-4, the J call TRBJ1-6; the D is unclear. The CDR3 is 14 amino acids. CDR1 SGHNT and CDR2 YYREEE come from the germline V gene (reference sequence). Trimming pared 1 base from V and 8 bases from J, leaving 10 bases between. The CDR3 DNA reads TGTGCCAGCAGCTTGATCGGGGTGGATTCACCCCTCCACTTT. Residues: CASSLIGVDSPLHF.

The rearrangement links TRBV27 to TRBJ2-7, with a possible D match to TRBD2 (6 bases). The germline V and J ends were trimmed by 2 bases and 1 base, with 18 bases remaining between them. In germline, CDR1 is MNHEY, CDR2 SMNVEV (reference sequence). The CDR3 contains 17 residues. The CDR3 DNA sequence: TGTGCCAGCAGTTTAGGCGCGGGGAGCTTAACTTCCTACGAGCAGTACTTC. This codes for CASSLGAGSLTSYEQYF.

The chain carries TRBV7-2 and TRBJ1-2, with TRBD1 identical over 8 bases. Germline CDR1 and CDR2: SGHTA and FQGNSA. V shed 0 bases and J 13 bases; nucleotides not matched to a gene: 7. CDR3 size: 13 residues. The CDR3 region is CASSLAAGGYCTF. In nucleotides, the CDR3 is TGTGCCAGCAGCTTAGCGGCAGGGGGCTACTGCACCTTC.

This clone was seen once. This chain connects TRBV25-1 to TRBJ2-5; 12 nucleotides align to TRBD2. The CDR3 sequence is 15 residues long. The germline CDR1 and CDR2 sequences are MGHDK and SYGVNS. The ends lost 6 bases at V and 5 bases at J; junction bases unmatched: 7. CDR3 loop: CASSPILAGGETQYF. In nucleotides, the CDR3 is TGTGCCAGCAGCCCAATCCTAGCGGGAGGGGAGACCCAGTACTTC.

This rearrangement joins TRBV24-1 to TRBJ2-5, with a possible D match to TRBD2 (5 bases). V dropped 9 bases and J dropped 5 bases, with 9 bases sitting between them. Germline CDR1 reads KGHDR; CDR2 reads SFDVKD. This CDR3 has 11 amino acids. CDR3 DNA: TGTGCCACCTGGTGGAGGGAGACCCAGTACTTC. Its translation is CATWWRETQYF.

The gene calls are TRBV6-5 and TRBJ2-7; D perhaps matches TRBD1 (5 bases). The germline CDR1 and CDR2 sequences are MNHEY and SVGAGI. V was clipped by 8 bases and J by 3 bases, with 14 bases between them. This CDR3 spans 13 amino acids. CDR3 in amino acids: CASQKGMGYEQYF. In nucleotides, the CDR3 is TGTGCCAGCCAAAAGGGGATGGGCTACGAGCAGTACTTC.

This clone has more than one count but fewer than ten. This sequence joins TRBV2 and TRBJ1-5; D possibly corresponds to TRBD1 (5 bases). The CDR3 spans 13 residues. The V end lost 5 bases, the J end lost 7 bases, and 12 bases lay between the germline ends. Looked up from germline, CDR1 is SNHLY and CDR2 is FYNNEI. The CDR3 loop reads CASSLQGGQPQHF. In DNA, the CDR3 is TGTGCCAGCAGTCTTCAGGGTGGGCAGCCCCAGCATTTT.

This sequence joins TRBV7-9 and TRBJ2-1, with TRBD1 as a possible D gene (6 bases). CDR3 size: 14 residues. V lost 1 base and J 6 bases, leaving 10 bases between the germline ends. Germline CDR1 SEHNR, CDR2 FQNEAQ (reference sequence). This CDR3 reads CASSLVQGGNEQFF. DNA of the CDR3: TGTGCCAGCAGCTTAGTACAGGGTGGCAATGAGCAGTTCTTC.

This chain connects TRBV7-8 to TRBJ2-7, with a possible D match to TRBD1 (6 bases). There are 13 residues in the CDR3. Trimming removed 6 bases at V and 0 bases at J, with 9 bases between. Germline values: CDR1 SGHVS, CDR2 FQNEAQ. DNA for the CDR3: TGTGCCAGCAGTGACAGGAGCTCCTACGAGCAGTACTTC. It specifies CASSDRSSYEQYF.

This CDR3 is CASSVGTAATNEKLFF. CDR3 nucleotide sequence: TGTGCCAGCAGCGTCGGGACAGCCGCAACTAATGAAAAACTGTTTTTT. The chain carries TRBV5-5 and TRBJ1-4; TRBD1 matches 7 bases. The CDR3 extends over 16 amino acids. CDR1 is SGHKS, CDR2 YYEKEE, per germline (reference sequence). V gave up 4 bases and J gave up 0 bases; unmatched junction bases: 6. The complete variable domain, with remaining parts taken from reference TRBV5-5 and TRBJ1-4, reads DAGVTQSPTHLIKTRGQQVTLRCSPISGHKSVSWYQQVLGQGPQFIFQYYEKEERGRGNFPDRFSARQFPNYSSELNVNALLLGDSALYLCASSVGTAATNEKLFFGSGTQLSVL.

V usage is TRBV23-1 and J usage is TRBJ2-1; tentatively, D is TRBD1 (6 bases). TRBV23-1 counts as an open reading frame of uncertain function. This CDR3 comprises 16 residues. With 1 base removed from V and 0 bases from J, the gap between germline ends came to 10 bases. CDR3: CASSQLWTVSYNEQFF. The CDR3 DNA is TGCGCCAGCAGTCAATTATGGACAGTCTCCTACAATGAGCAGTTCTTC.

The V gene is TRBV12-3 or TRBV12-4, the J gene TRBJ1-2; D is unclear. The CDR3 is made up of 13 amino acids. Trimming removed 1 base at V and 2 bases at J, with 5 bases between. DNA of the CDR3: TGTGCCAGCAGTTTAGACAGCAACTATGGCTACACCTTC. It is translated as CASSLDSNYGYTF.

This chain connects TRBV5-1 to TRBJ2-2; D unclear. The CDR3 contains 15 residues. From germline, CDR1 is SGHRS and CDR2 YFSETQ. V gave up 6 bases and J gave up 0 bases, with 12 bases separating them. The CDR3 bases are TGCGCCAGCAAATATCCCGTCTCGAACACCGGGGAGCTGTTTTTT. It yields the protein CASKYPVSNTGELFF.

Of note for this clone: This sample also contains other DNA sequences that code for the same CDR3. The V gene is TRBV5-1, the J gene TRBJ2-3; 7 nucleotides align to TRBD2. The CDR3 contains 15 residues. Germline loops: CDR1 SGHRS, CDR2 YFSETQ. J lost 2 bases, V lost 0 bases, and 3 bases had no gene match. CDR3: CASSLALADTDTQYF. The CDR3 nucleotides read TGCGCCAGCAGCTTGGCCCTAGCGGACACAGATACGCAGTATTTT.

This chain uses TRBV19 with TRBJ1-5, with D unclear. In germline, CDR1 is LNHDA, CDR2 SQIVND (reference sequence). The germline V and J ends were trimmed by 4 bases and 5 bases, with 9 bases remaining between them. CDR3 length: 13 residues. CDR3 in amino acids: CASSKTWDQPQHF. Here the CDR3 DNA reads TGTGCCAGTAGTAAGACTTGGGATCAGCCCCAGCATTTT.

V usage is TRBV30 and J usage is TRBJ1-2, with 8 bases lining up with TRBD1. The J segment lost 5 bases and the V segment lost 5 bases, leaving 1 base of the junction unmatched. This CDR3 is 11 amino acids long. From germline, CDR1 is GTSNPN and CDR2 SVGIG (reference sequence). The CDR3 nucleotides read TGTGCCTGGGACAGGGGATATGGCTACACCTTC. Translated: CAWDRGYGYTF.

The V gene is TRBV7-2, the J gene TRBJ1-1; 8 nucleotides match TRBD1. The germline gives CDR1 SGHTA, CDR2 FQGNSA. Trimming removed 1 base from V and 4 bases from J; junction bases left unmatched: 8. There are 16 residues in the CDR3. The CDR3 region is CASSLVGTGFRTEAFF. CDR3 in DNA: TGTGCCAGCAGCTTAGTCGGGACAGGCTTTCGCACTGAAGCTTTCTTT.